This T cell receptor beta chain was observed in a study of blood T cell repertoires in COVID-19. Whole-study context: Whether acute or convalescent, the COVID-19 samples came from the United States, Italy and Spain.

Assay: immunoSEQ multiplex PCR; the TCRdb copy retains only in-frame clones and omits some. The table records about 220,000 clones, 88% of them present only once. Source material: PBMCs or T cells enriched from blood (not recorded which). This clonotype was obtained from a woman in her 30s who had recovered from COVID-19.

The CDR3 reads CASSQGGSNEQFF. CDR3 sequence (DNA): TGCGCCAGCAGCCAAGGAGGATCCAATGAGCAGTTCTTC. This rearrangement joins TRBV4-1 to TRBJ2-1; no definite D call. Germline-derived CDR1 and CDR2 are MGHRA and YSYEKL. The germline V and J ends were trimmed by 1 base and 6 bases, with 7 bases remaining between them. The CDR3 has 13 residues.